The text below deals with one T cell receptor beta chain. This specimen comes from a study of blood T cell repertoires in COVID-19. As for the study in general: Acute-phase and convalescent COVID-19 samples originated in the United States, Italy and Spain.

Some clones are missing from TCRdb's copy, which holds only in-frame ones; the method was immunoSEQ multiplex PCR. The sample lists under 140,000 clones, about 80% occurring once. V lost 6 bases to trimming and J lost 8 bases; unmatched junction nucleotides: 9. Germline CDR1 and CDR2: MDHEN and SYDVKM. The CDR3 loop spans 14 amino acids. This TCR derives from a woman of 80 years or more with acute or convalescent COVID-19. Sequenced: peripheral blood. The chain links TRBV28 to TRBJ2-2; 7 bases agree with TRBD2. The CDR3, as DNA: TGTGCCAGCAGATGGAGCGGGATTCGTGGGGAGCTGTTTTTT. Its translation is CASRWSGIRGELFF.